The rows below give T cell receptor beta chains drawn from one sample of a study of OX40 agonist ivuxolimab in advanced cancers. Using immunoSEQ multiplex PCR, the repertoire was profiled, and TCRdb retains in-frame clones only, with some absent. The table shows more than 70,000 clones, with more than 80% occurring only once. The input for sequencing was CD4+ or CD8+ T cells sorted from blood, taken in a trial of the OX40 agonist ivuxolimab. The receptors were gathered from an adult with an advanced solid tumor such as melanoma, head and neck, liver or kidney cancer. CDR3s include the opening cysteine and the closing phenylalanine or tryptophan. A D gene is named only where the DNA matches it firmly. Clone size is not always given. Where it is, it says once, few, many or a class for expanded clones.

TRBV2,TRBD2,TRBJ2-2,NA,TGTGCCAGCAACTCAGGGACTAGCGGGAGCACCGGGGAGCTGTTTTTT,CASNSGTSGSTGELFF
TRBV5-6,NA,TRBJ1-1,NA,TGTGCCAGCAGCTTGGGCGGGGAAGCTTTCTTT,CASSLGGEAFF
TRBV5-1,NA,TRBJ2-1,NA,TGCGCCAGCAGCGCGGACGGCGAATACAATGAGCAGTTCTTC,CASSADGEYNEQFF
TRBV27,TRBD1,TRBJ1-1,NA,TGTGCCAGCAGTACAGGGGGTCCTGAAGCTTTCTTT,CASSTGGPEAFF
TRBV5-1,NA,TRBJ2-6,NA,TGCGCCAGCAGCCCGAGGGGATCTGGGGCCAACGTCCTGACTTTC,CASSPRGSGANVLTF
TRBV11-2,NA,TRBJ1-1,NA,TGTGCCAGCAGCTTAGTAGTCACCATCAACACTGAAGCTTTCTTT,CASSLVVTINTEAFF
TRBV25-1,NA,TRBJ2-1,NA,TGTGCCAGCATGCGAGCAGGTTCCTACAATGAGCAGTTCTTC,CASMRAGSYNEQFF
TRBV14,TRBD2,TRBJ2-1,NA,TGTGCCAGCAGCATAGCGGGAGCAGAGCAGTTCTTC,CASSIAGAEQFF
TRBV29-1,NA,TRBJ1-4,NA,TGCAGCGTTGGGGGGCGGGAGAAGGGAACGGAAAAACTGTTTTTT,CSVGGREKGTEKLFF
TRBV9,TRBD1,TRBJ2-7,NA,TGTGCCAGCAGCGTATCAGGGGGCCACGAGCAGTACTTC,CASSVSGGHEQYF
TRBV7-8,TRBD1,TRBJ1-5,NA,TGTGCCAGCAGCCTCGGACAGGGCGGTCAGCCCCAGCATTTT,CASSLGQGGQPQHF
TRBV10-3,NA,TRBJ1-1,few,TGTGCCATCAGTGTAAGTGGGAACACTGAAGCTTTCTTT,CAISVSGNTEAFF
TRBV7-2,TRBD1,TRBJ1-4,once,TGTGCCAGCAGCACTTTTGGTGGGACAGGGGATGGAAAACTGTTTTTT,CASSTFGGTGDGKLFF
TRBV7-2,TRBD1,TRBJ1-3,NA,TGTGCCAGCAGCCTGACAGGGGTCCGTCACTCTGGAAACACCATATATTTT,CASSLTGVRHSGNTIYF
TRBV4-3,TRBD1,TRBJ1-1,NA,TGCGCCAGCAGCCAAGAGAAGACAGGGGGAATCGTAAACACTGAAGCTTTCTTT,CASSQEKTGGIVNTEAFF
TRBV4-1,NA,TRBJ1-2,NA,TGCGCCAGCAGCCAAGATTGGGGGAGGGGCGGATTAAACTATGGCTACACCTTC,CASSQDWGRGGLNYGYTF
TRBV13,TRBD1,TRBJ2-7,few,TGTGCCAGCAGCGCCACTGGGGACAGTCCCTCAGCTGGATACGAGCAGTACTTC,CASSATGDSPSAGYEQYF
TRBV18,NA,TRBJ1-2,NA,TGTGCCAGCTCACTCACCTTGGATAACTATGGCTACACCTTC,CASSLTLDNYGYTF
TRBV13,TRBD2,TRBJ2-3,NA,TGTGCCAGCAGCCGACTAGCGGGGGGCCTTAGCACAGATACGCAGTATTTT,CASSRLAGGLSTDTQYF
TRBV5-5,NA,TRBJ2-5,NA,TGTGCCAGCAGCCCTCCTTCGGGGCAAGAGACCCAGTACTTC,CASSPPSGQETQYF
TRBV10-2,TRBD2,TRBJ2-7,NA,TGCGCCAGCAGGAGATTAACTAGCGGAGCCTACGAGCAGTACTTC,CASRRLTSGAYEQYF
TRBV7-6,TRBD1,TRBJ1-3,NA,TGTGCCAGCAGCTCCGGACAGGTTTATGGAAACACCATATATTTT,CASSSGQVYGNTIYF
TRBV5-3,NA,TRBJ2-7,NA,TGTGCCAGAAATTTCGACCGGAACCACTACGAGCAGTACTTC,CARNFDRNHYEQYF
TRBV15,NA,TRBJ2-1,NA,TGTGCCACCAGCAGAGGTGGTGCGGGACGGTTTGATGAGCAGTTCTTC,CATSRGGAGRFDEQFF
TRBV5-4,NA,TRBJ2-1,NA,TGTGCCAGCAGCTCCCGGGGTAGGGGGGAGCAGTTCTTC,CASSSRGRGEQFF
TRBV19,NA,TRBJ1-5,NA,TGTGCCACTAGGGAGGCGGGCAATCAGCCCCAGCATTTT,CATREAGNQPQHF
TRBV11-3,NA,TRBJ2-5,NA,TGTGCCAGCAGCCAACTGGTCCAAGAGACCCAGTACTTC,CASSQLVQETQYF
TRBV5-4,TRBD2,TRBJ2-1,NA,TGTGCCAGCAGCTATGAGGTAGCGGGAGTGTATGAGCAGTTCTTC,CASSYEVAGVYEQFF
TRBV7-2,NA,TRBJ2-3,NA,TGTGCCAGCAGCTTAGAACTAGCAGCTGATACGCAGTATTTT,CASSLELAADTQYF
TRBV7-7,TRBD1,TRBJ2-5,NA,TGTGCCAGCAGTAATACAGGGGAAGCGTCCCAGTACTTC,CASSNTGEASQYF
TRBV18,NA,TRBJ1-1,NA,TGTGCCAGCTCACCGTACCAGGGTAGGAACACTGAAGCTTTCTTT,CASSPYQGRNTEAFF
TRBV2,TRBD1,TRBJ1-4,NA,TGTGCCAGCAGAGTTAGACTCGGGACAGCTGAAAAACTGTTTTTT,CASRVRLGTAEKLFF
TRBV4-3,TRBD1,TRBJ1-1,NA,TGCGCCAGCAGCCAAGTGGGGACAGGGGGGGTGAACACTGAAGCTTTCTTT,CASSQVGTGGVNTEAFF
TRBV6-6,NA,TRBJ1-2,NA,TGTGCCAGCAGTTACTCGCCGGGAAGCTATGGCTACACCTTC,CASSYSPGSYGYTF
TRBV25-1,NA,TRBJ1-6,NA,TGTGCCAGCATCCCAGGTGGGGCAGGGTATAATTCACCCCTCCACTTT,CASIPGGAGYNSPLHF
TRBV29-1,TRBD1,TRBJ2-5,NA,TGCAGCCTTCAAATACAGGGGGCGATTGAGACCCAGTACTTC,CSLQIQGAIETQYF
TRBV30,NA,TRBJ1-2,NA,TGTGCCTGGAGGGCCCAGGCGGGGAGTTATGGCTACACCTTC,CAWRAQAGSYGYTF
TRBV6-4,NA,TRBJ1-1,NA,TGTGCCAGCAGGGACCACTCACGGGGCACTGAAGCTTTCTTT,CASRDHSRGTEAFF
TRBV21-1,NA,TRBJ2-2,NA,TGTGCCAGCAGCAAAGGAGCGGGGGGTTGCACCGGAGAGCTGTTTTTT,CASSKGAGGCTGELFF
TRBV6-1,NA,TRBJ2-7,many,TGTGCCGCCTACAAGAAGGGGCTAGGGGGGCTCGAGCAGTACTTC,CAAYKKGLGGLEQYF
TRBV5-1,NA,TRBJ2-1,NA,TGCGCCAGCAGCTTAAGGGGCACCGCCCAGAATGAGCAGTTCTTC,CASSLRGTAQNEQFF
TRBV7-2,NA,TRBJ1-2,NA,TGTGCCAGCAGTCCCACAGGGTCGGGCTACACCTTC,CASSPTGSGYTF